This entry is about one T cell receptor (beta chain). The record originates from a study of radiotherapy plus CTLA-4 blockade in lung cancer. The germline gives CDR1 SGHRS, CDR2 YFSETQ. The length of the CDR3 is 14 residues. V lost 0 bases and J 5 bases, leaving 12 bases between the germline ends. Libraries were prepared by immunoSEQ multiplex PCR; TCRdb keeps only in-frame clonotypes and omits some of them. This table holds approximately 65,000 clones, 70% to 80% found once. The TCR comes from a human donor with non-small cell lung cancer who had a complete response to radiotherapy plus ipilimumab. The rearrangement uses TRBV5-1 and TRBJ2-7, with a tentative D call TRBD2 (7 bases). Specimen: peripheral blood, collected from a patient treated with radiotherapy plus ipilimumab. CDR3: CASSLAWGGNEQYF. In DNA, the CDR3 is TGCGCCAGCAGCTTGGCCTGGGGGGGCAACGAGCAGTACTTC.